A selection of T cell receptor beta chains follows, all from one sample in a study of blood T cell repertoires in COVID-19. TCRdb's copy holds only in-frame clones and misses some; the assay was immunoSEQ multiplex PCR. Here the sample spans about 150,000 clones, 80% to 90% being singletons. The sequenced material came from peripheral blood. Receptors originate from a man in his fifties or sixties with active or convalescent COVID-19. Each CDR3 is given without its conserved first and last residue.

TRBJ2-2 TRBV28 ASSSSGGNTGELF
TRBJ2-7 TRBV7-4 ASSQGQFHEQY
TRBJ2-1 TRBV12-3/TRBV12-4 ASSLVIRDEQF
TRBJ1-5 TRBV2 ASTPDSSNQPQH
TRBJ1-5 TRBV7-2 ASSSLTGNQPQH
TRBJ1-2 TRBV3-1/TRBV3-2 ASAAPGGYGYT
TRBJ1-2 TRBV19 ASSLQGQDYGYT
TRBJ1-1 TRBV10-3 AISESSGGMNTEAF
TRBJ2-7 TRBV15 ATSPTTSGGSWEQY
TRBJ2-7 TRBV19 ASSALSGRGHEQY
TRBJ2-1 TRBV5-1 ASSLFSGGAYEQF
TRBJ2-6 TRBV5-4 ALGRRSGANVLT